The T cell receptor (beta chain) described here comes from a study of T cell changes during pregnancy in multiple sclerosis (dated by TCRdb to about 2019). Regarding the research as a whole: The study examined how the T cell repertoire changed over the course of pregnancy in women with multiple sclerosis.

This clone was detected only once. Its antigen is currently not known. No base quality information exists; no much larger clone differs at one position. The sample contains more than one DNA sequence encoding this CDR3. To prepare the library, the immunoSEQ multiplex PCR assay was applied. TCRdb mirrors the immuneACCESS table, restricted to in-frame sequences. Some clones are absent from its copies; in checked studies, under half trace to an unresolved V gene, and the reason for the others is unknown. The sample table holds some 75,000 clones, of which about 95% were seen once. More than 0.95% of the sample is taken by the ten largest. The CDR3, from cysteine to phenylalanine, totals 17 residues. Only the CDR3 region is kept as DNA, spanning 51 bases read in frame from base 1. For this chain, trimming is 3 bases at the V end and 5 bases at the J end, and the number of junction bases without a gene match is 4. CDR1 KGHSH and CDR2 LQKENI are derived from the germline V gene.

Sequencing used peripheral blood, obtained in the second trimester of pregnancy. The chain is made from TRBV18 and TRBJ2-2; the junction holds 15 bases that match TRBD2. The clonotype originates from a female donor with multiple sclerosis, enrolled in a pregnancy study. The CDR3 protein sequence reads: CASSPPGLAGGTGELFF. Here is the DNA: TGTGCCAGCTCACCTCCCGGACTAGCGGGAGGGACCGGGGAGCTGTTTTTT. With all but the CDR3 taken from the reference TRBV18 and TRBJ2-2 genes, the full variable domain is: NAGVMQNPRHLVRRRGQEARLRCSPMKGHSHVYWYRQLPEEGLKFMVYLQKENIIDESGMPKERFSAEFPKEGPSILRIQQVVRGDSAAYFCASSPPGLAGGTGELFFGEGSRLTVL.